This record looks at one T cell receptor (beta chain) sequence and its context. Its target is unknown. Only in-frame clones appear in the TCRdb table, and some are missing; sequencing was by immunoSEQ multiplex PCR. The sample carries about 120,000 clones, around 94% recorded once. This record comes from a study of human thymus T cells. General study findings and limits: Unrelated people showed highly overlapping thymic repertoires, related research reported. Thymic and blood repertoires seemed to show skewed V and J gene use.

Thymic samples were excised during corrective heart operations. Finnish infants who were healthy and having corrective surgery for congenital heart defects made up the donors. The receptor's source is a boy under two years old with a congenital heart defect but otherwise immunologically healthy. The sequenced material came from thymus tissue.

The CDR3 here is CASSSIRQGARYEQYF. For the CDR3, the DNA is TGTGCCAGCAGCTCCATCCGACAGGGGGCAAGGTACGAGCAGTACTTC. The gene calls are TRBV6-6 and TRBJ2-7; 10 nucleotides align to TRBD1. The CDR3 sequence is 16 residues long. Losses at the gene ends were 6 bases for V and 4 bases for J; bases not matched to a gene: 12. From germline, CDR1 is MNHNY and CDR2 SVGAGI (reference sequence).